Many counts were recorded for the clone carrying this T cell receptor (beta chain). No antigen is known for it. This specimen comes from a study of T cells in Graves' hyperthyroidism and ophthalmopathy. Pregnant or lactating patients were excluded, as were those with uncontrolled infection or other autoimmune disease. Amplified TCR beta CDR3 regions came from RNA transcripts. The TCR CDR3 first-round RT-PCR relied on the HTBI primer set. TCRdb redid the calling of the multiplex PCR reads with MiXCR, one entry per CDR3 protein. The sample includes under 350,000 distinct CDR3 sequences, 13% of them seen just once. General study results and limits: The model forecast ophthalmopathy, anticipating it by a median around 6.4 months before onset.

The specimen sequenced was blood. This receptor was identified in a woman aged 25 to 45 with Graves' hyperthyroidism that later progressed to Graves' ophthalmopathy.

The CDR3 DNA reads TGTGCCAGGACTACCGGGACACCGGCTAGCTCCTATAATTCACCCCTCCACTTT. Translating it yields CARTTGTPASSYNSPLHF. This chain connects TRBV7-8 to TRBJ1-6, with D tentatively TRBD1 (6 bases). Germline CDR1 and CDR2: SGHVS and FQNEAQ. CDR3 size: 18 residues. V lost 9 bases and J 0 bases, leaving 21 bases between the germline ends.